The rows below give T cell receptor beta chains drawn from one sample of a study of blood T cell repertoires in COVID-19. Repertoires were generated with immunoSEQ multiplex PCR, while TCRdb's copy carries only in-frame clones and drops some. The table has 110,000 to 150,000 clones, 75% to 90% seen once. The specimen sequenced was peripheral blood. The source is a woman between 55 and 75 years old with active COVID-19. Each CDR3 is given with its conserved first and last residue. The D gene is left open where the match is weak. A clone size is listed for some rows: how often the clone was seen (once, few, many), or a class if it is expanded.

v_call: TRBV7-6; clone_size: NA; d_call: TRBD2; j_call: TRBJ2-1; cdr3_aa: CASSLGKGGLAYNEQFF; cdr3_nt: TGTGCCAGCAGCTTAGGGAAGGGAGGACTAGCGTACAATGAGCAGTTCTTC
v_call: TRBV2; clone_size: few; d_call: TRBD1; j_call: TRBJ1-1; cdr3_aa: CASRERTGRNTEAFF; cdr3_nt: TGTGCCAGCAGGGAGCGGACAGGGAGAAACACTGAAGCTTTCTTT
v_call: TRBV15; clone_size: NA; d_call: NA; j_call: TRBJ1-2; cdr3_aa: CATSRYQGTGYTF; cdr3_nt: TGTGCCACCAGTCGATACCAGGGTACCGGCTACACCTTC
v_call: TRBV6-2/TRBV6-3; clone_size: NA; d_call: NA; j_call: TRBJ1-6; cdr3_aa: CASSFWGHSPLHF; cdr3_nt: TGTGCCAGCAGTTTTTGGGGGCATTCACCCCTCCACTTT
v_call: TRBV6-6; clone_size: NA; d_call: NA; j_call: TRBJ2-1; cdr3_aa: CASSLVEAGEQFF; cdr3_nt: TGTGCCAGCAGTCTGGTGGAGGCCGGGGAGCAGTTCTTC
v_call: TRBV3-1/TRBV3-2; clone_size: NA; d_call: NA; j_call: TRBJ1-6; cdr3_aa: CASSQAGGRGANSPLHF; cdr3_nt: TGTGCCAGCAGCCAAGCGGGGGGCAGAGGAGCTAATTCACCCCTCCACTTT
v_call: TRBV3-1/TRBV3-2; clone_size: NA; d_call: TRBD2; j_call: TRBJ2-3; cdr3_aa: CASSQDWLADFPDTQYF; cdr3_nt: TGTGCCAGCAGCCAAGATTGGCTAGCGGACTTTCCAGATACGCAGTATTTT
v_call: TRBV7-9; clone_size: NA; d_call: NA; j_call: TRBJ1-2; cdr3_aa: CASTPGQTFNYGYTF; cdr3_nt: TGTGCCAGCACCCCTGGACAAACTTTTAACTATGGCTACACCTTC
v_call: TRBV6-2/TRBV6-3; clone_size: NA; d_call: NA; j_call: TRBJ2-7; cdr3_aa: CASSYSRGIGYEQYF; cdr3_nt: TGTGCCAGCAGTTACTCGAGGGGGATCGGCTACGAGCAGTACTTC
v_call: TRBV27; clone_size: few; d_call: TRBD2; j_call: TRBJ2-1; cdr3_aa: CASSLSTSGTHNEQFF; cdr3_nt: TGTGCCAGCAGTTTATCGACTAGCGGGACCCACAATGAGCAGTTCTTC
v_call: TRBV7-9; clone_size: NA; d_call: NA; j_call: TRBJ2-1; cdr3_aa: CASSSLRGRDYNEQFF; cdr3_nt: TGTGCCAGCAGCTCCCTCCGAGGGCGGGACTACAATGAGCAGTTCTTC
v_call: TRBV6-6; clone_size: NA; d_call: TRBD2; j_call: TRBJ2-3; cdr3_aa: CASRPTSGRAWDTQYF; cdr3_nt: TGTGCCAGCAGACCGACTAGCGGGAGGGCCTGGGATACGCAGTATTTT
v_call: TRBV7-6; clone_size: NA; d_call: NA; j_call: TRBJ2-7; cdr3_aa: CASSLAFRDRSYEQYF; cdr3_nt: TGTGCCAGCAGCTTAGCGTTTCGGGATAGGTCCTACGAGCAGTACTTC
v_call: TRBV3-1/TRBV3-2; clone_size: NA; d_call: TRBD2; j_call: TRBJ2-7; cdr3_aa: CASSQVGAGALYEQYF; cdr3_nt: TGTGCCAGCAGCCAAGTTGGAGCGGGAGCCCTCTACGAGCAGTACTTC
v_call: TRBV5-1; clone_size: NA; d_call: NA; j_call: TRBJ2-1; cdr3_aa: CASSLSRQGAAGGPRYEQFF; cdr3_nt: TGCGCCAGCAGCTTGTCCAGACAGGGGGCCGCGGGAGGGCCTCGATATGAGCAGTTCTTC
v_call: TRBV2; clone_size: NA; d_call: NA; j_call: TRBJ2-7; cdr3_aa: CASSLPQRTYEQYF; cdr3_nt: TGTGCCAGCTCACTTCCGCAGCGGACCTACGAGCAGTACTTC
v_call: TRBV19; clone_size: NA; d_call: NA; j_call: TRBJ2-5; cdr3_aa: CASSNRPGPQYF; cdr3_nt: TGTGCCAGTAGTAACAGGCCTGGGCCCCAGTACTTC
v_call: TRBV7-8; clone_size: NA; d_call: NA; j_call: TRBJ1-1; cdr3_aa: CASSLFAANTEAFF; cdr3_nt: TGTGCCAGCAGCTTATTCGCGGCGAACACTGAAGCTTTCTTT
v_call: TRBV6-5; clone_size: NA; d_call: NA; j_call: TRBJ2-5; cdr3_aa: CASSSRDRGFGTQYF; cdr3_nt: TGTGCCAGCAGTTCCAGGGATCGGGGGTTTGGGACCCAGTACTTC
v_call: TRBV7-8; clone_size: NA; d_call: NA; j_call: TRBJ1-5; cdr3_aa: CASSLDRASNQPQHF; cdr3_nt: TGTGCCAGCAGCTTAGACAGGGCATCCAATCAGCCCCAGCATTTT
v_call: TRBV18; clone_size: once; d_call: TRBD1; j_call: TRBJ2-7; cdr3_aa: CASSPPGQGNEQYF; cdr3_nt: TGTGCCAGCTCACCACCGGGACAGGGAAACGAGCAGTACTTC
v_call: TRBV25-1; clone_size: once; d_call: NA; j_call: TRBJ2-2; cdr3_aa: CASGGRTNTGELFF; cdr3_nt: TGTGCCAGCGGGGGCCGAACGAACACCGGGGAGCTGTTTTTT
v_call: TRBV10-2; clone_size: NA; d_call: NA; j_call: TRBJ2-3; cdr3_aa: CASTRTGALAGPGTDTQYF; cdr3_nt: TGCGCCAGCACCAGGACAGGGGCACTAGCGGGACCTGGCACAGATACGCAGTATTTT
v_call: TRBV2; clone_size: NA; d_call: TRBD1; j_call: TRBJ1-1; cdr3_aa: CASSEGPGGVGTEAFF; cdr3_nt: TGTGCCAGCAGTGAAGGGCCAGGGGGTGTTGGCACTGAAGCTTTCTTT
v_call: TRBV6-5; clone_size: NA; d_call: NA; j_call: TRBJ1-1; cdr3_aa: CASSSGYRTEAFF; cdr3_nt: TGTGCCAGCAGCTCAGGGTACCGGACTGAAGCTTTCTTT
v_call: TRBV2; clone_size: NA; d_call: NA; j_call: TRBJ2-5; cdr3_aa: CASTEGGLSETQYF; cdr3_nt: TGTGCCAGCACCGAAGGGGGTCTGTCAGAGACCCAGTACTTC
v_call: TRBV9; clone_size: once; d_call: NA; j_call: TRBJ1-6; cdr3_aa: CASSVETSRSPLHF; cdr3_nt: TGTGCCAGCAGCGTGGAGACCTCCCGTTCACCCCTCCACTTT
v_call: TRBV7-9; clone_size: few; d_call: NA; j_call: TRBJ2-7; cdr3_aa: CASSLEVMGASYEQYF; cdr3_nt: TGTGCCAGCAGCTTAGAAGTTATGGGGGCGTCCTACGAGCAGTACTTC
v_call: TRBV19; clone_size: NA; d_call: NA; j_call: TRBJ2-3; cdr3_aa: CASSMDRRGSTDTQYF; cdr3_nt: TGTGCCAGTAGTATGGATCGGCGGGGATCCACAGATACGCAGTATTTT
v_call: TRBV2; clone_size: NA; d_call: TRBD1; j_call: TRBJ1-1; cdr3_aa: CASIGQGSTEAFF; cdr3_nt: TGTGCCAGCATAGGACAGGGGAGCACTGAAGCTTTCTTT
v_call: TRBV7-2; clone_size: NA; d_call: NA; j_call: TRBJ1-1; cdr3_aa: CASSLGHANTEAFF; cdr3_nt: TGTGCCAGCAGCCTTGGGCATGCGAACACTGAAGCTTTCTTT
v_call: TRBV7-2; clone_size: NA; d_call: NA; j_call: TRBJ2-7; cdr3_aa: CASSLSPRVDVYEQYF; cdr3_nt: TGTGCCAGCAGTCTTTCTCCCAGGGTCGATGTGTACGAGCAGTACTTC
v_call: TRBV9; clone_size: NA; d_call: NA; j_call: TRBJ1-3; cdr3_aa: CASSVAAGDSGNTIYF; cdr3_nt: TGTGCCAGCAGCGTCGCCGCCGGGGACTCTGGAAACACCATATATTTT
v_call: TRBV5-1; clone_size: NA; d_call: TRBD1; j_call: TRBJ2-7; cdr3_aa: CASNSGTGGYEQYF; cdr3_nt: TGCGCCAGCAACTCTGGGACAGGGGGGTACGAGCAGTACTTC
v_call: TRBV7-9; clone_size: few; d_call: NA; j_call: TRBJ2-1; cdr3_aa: CASSHRVKQFF; cdr3_nt: TGTGCCAGCAGTCACAGGGTCAAGCAGTTCTTC
v_call: TRBV20-1; clone_size: NA; d_call: NA; j_call: TRBJ1-2; cdr3_aa: CSASPQYGYTF; cdr3_nt: TGCAGTGCGTCCCCGCAGTATGGCTACACCTTC
v_call: TRBV18; clone_size: NA; d_call: TRBD1; j_call: TRBJ1-3; cdr3_aa: CASSSYRGENTIYF; cdr3_nt: TGTGCCAGCTCATCGTACAGGGGAGAAAACACCATATATTTT
v_call: TRBV4-3; clone_size: once; d_call: TRBD1; j_call: TRBJ2-3; cdr3_aa: CASSQVGTGNDTQYF; cdr3_nt: TGCGCCAGCAGCCAAGTTGGGACAGGGAACGATACGCAGTATTTT
v_call: TRBV5-1; clone_size: NA; d_call: NA; j_call: TRBJ2-3; cdr3_aa: CASSPGGTDTQYF; cdr3_nt: TGCGCCAGCAGCCCAGGGGGCACAGATACGCAGTATTTT
v_call: TRBV6-2/TRBV6-3; clone_size: NA; d_call: TRBD2; j_call: TRBJ2-4; cdr3_aa: CASSWALAGSLAKNIQYF; cdr3_nt: TGTGCCAGCAGTTGGGCACTAGCGGGGTCCTTGGCCAAAAACATTCAGTACTTC
v_call: TRBV4-2; clone_size: once; d_call: TRBD2; j_call: TRBJ2-7; cdr3_aa: CASSQDYSSGGGYEQYF; cdr3_nt: TGTGCCAGCAGCCAAGATTACTCAAGCGGGGGAGGCTACGAGCAGTACTTC
v_call: TRBV7-2; clone_size: NA; d_call: TRBD1; j_call: TRBJ1-2; cdr3_aa: CASSLGHGQGAGGYTF; cdr3_nt: TGTGCCAGCAGCTTAGGACATGGACAGGGGGCAGGTGGCTACACCTTC